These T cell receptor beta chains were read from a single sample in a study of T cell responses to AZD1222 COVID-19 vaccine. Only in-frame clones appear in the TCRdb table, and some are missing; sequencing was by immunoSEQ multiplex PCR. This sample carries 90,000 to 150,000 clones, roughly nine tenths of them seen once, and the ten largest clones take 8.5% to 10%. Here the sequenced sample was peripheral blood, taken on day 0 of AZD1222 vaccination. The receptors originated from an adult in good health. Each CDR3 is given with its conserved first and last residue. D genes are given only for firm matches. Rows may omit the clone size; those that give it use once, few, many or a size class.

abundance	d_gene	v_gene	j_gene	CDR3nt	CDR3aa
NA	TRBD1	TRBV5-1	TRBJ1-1	TGCGCCAGCAGCTTTAACAGGGGGGGCACTGAAGCTTTCTTT	CASSFNRGGTEAFF
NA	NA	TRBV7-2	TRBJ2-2	TGTGCCAGCAGCTTAGATGCCCCCGGGGAGCTGTTTTTT	CASSLDAPGELFF
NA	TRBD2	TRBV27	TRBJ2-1	TGTGCCAGCAGTTTTTCCCTAGCGGGAGTTGATGAGCAGTTCTTC	CASSFSLAGVDEQFF
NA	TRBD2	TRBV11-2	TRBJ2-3	TGTGCCAGCAGCATCCACGCTGGGACTAGCGGGAGCACAGATACGCAGTATTTT	CASSIHAGTSGSTDTQYF
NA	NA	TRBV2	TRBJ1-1	TGTGCCAGCAGTGAGTGGGACGGCACTGAAGCTTTCTTT	CASSEWDGTEAFF
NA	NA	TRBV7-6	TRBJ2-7	TGTGCCAGCAGGCCCGGGACACAAACCTACGAGCAGTACTTC	CASRPGTQTYEQYF
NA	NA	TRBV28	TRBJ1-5	TGTGCCAGCAGTTTAGAGGGAGCTCGCAATCAGCCCCAGCATTTT	CASSLEGARNQPQHF
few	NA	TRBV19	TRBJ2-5	TGTGCCAGTAGTGCTACTAGTGCCCAAGAGACCCAGTACTTC	CASSATSAQETQYF
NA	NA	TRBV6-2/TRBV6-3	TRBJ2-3	TGTGCCAGCAGTTACCCCAGGGGCCGCACAGATACGCAGTATTTT	CASSYPRGRTDTQYF
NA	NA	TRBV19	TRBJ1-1	TGTGCCAGTAGTATCCCGGGGGGCAACACTGAAGCTTTCTTT	CASSIPGGNTEAFF
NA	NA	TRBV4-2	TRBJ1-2	TGTGCCAGCAGCCCCTCGATGGGGAACGGTGGCTACACCTTC	CASSPSMGNGGYTF
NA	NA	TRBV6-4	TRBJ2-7	TGTGCCAGCAGTGACCCTTCTACCTGGACAGAGGCCGAGCAGTACTTC	CASSDPSTWTEAEQYF
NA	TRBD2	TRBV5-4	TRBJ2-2	TGTGCCAGCAGCCCCGGACTAGTCAACACCGGGGAGCTGTTTTTT	CASSPGLVNTGELFF
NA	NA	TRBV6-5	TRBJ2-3	TGTGCCAGCAGGCTTGGGGATACGCAGTATTTT	CASRLGDTQYF
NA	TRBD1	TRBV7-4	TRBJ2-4	TGTGCCAGCAGCCCGTGGAGAATCCGACAGGGGCGAGAAAACATTCAGTACTTC	CASSPWRIRQGRENIQYF
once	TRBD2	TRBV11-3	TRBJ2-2	TGTGCCAGCAGCTTAGGTCGGTGGGGACTAGCGGGGTCCGGGGAGCTGTTTTTT	CASSLGRWGLAGSGELFF
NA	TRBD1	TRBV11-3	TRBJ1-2	TGTGCCAGCAGCGGGGACAGGGGTAAAGGAAGTTATGGCTACACCTTC	CASSGDRGKGSYGYTF
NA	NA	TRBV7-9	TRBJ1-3	TGTGCCAGCAGCTCAACAGGCTTCTCTGGAAACACCATATATTTT	CASSSTGFSGNTIYF
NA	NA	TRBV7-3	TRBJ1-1	TGTGCCAGCGCCCGGGAGGGGCGGAATGAAGCTTTCTTT	CASAREGRNEAFF
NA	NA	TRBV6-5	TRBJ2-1	TGTGCCAGCAGTTCCTCATCGTGGGAGTTATCCAATGAGCAGTTCTTC	CASSSSSWELSNEQFF
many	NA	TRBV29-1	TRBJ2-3	TGCAGCGTCCCAGGGATCCTCACAGATACGCAGTATTTT	CSVPGILTDTQYF
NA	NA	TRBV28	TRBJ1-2	TGTGCCAGCAGTTTTTGGACAGCTAACTATGGCTACACCTTC	CASSFWTANYGYTF
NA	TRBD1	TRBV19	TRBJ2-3	TGTGCCAGTACCCCCGGACAGGGGGGCACAGATACGCAGTATTTT	CASTPGQGGTDTQYF
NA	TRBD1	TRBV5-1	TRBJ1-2	TGCGCCAGCAGCCGCTGGGACAGATCCTATGGCTACACCTTC	CASSRWDRSYGYTF
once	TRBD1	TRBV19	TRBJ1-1	TGTGCCAGTAGTATCTCGACAGGGGGCAGGCTCGTGAAGGCTTTCTTT	CASSISTGGRLVKAFF
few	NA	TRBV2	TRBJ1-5	TGTGCCAGCAGTGGACAGGCAAGCAATCAGCCCCAGCATTTT	CASSGQASNQPQHF
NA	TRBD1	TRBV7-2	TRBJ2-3	TGTGCCAGCAGCCCGGGACAGACAGATACGCAGTATTTT	CASSPGQTDTQYF
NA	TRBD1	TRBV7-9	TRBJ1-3	TGTGCCAGCAGCGCTAAAGGGGGCGCAACTGGAAACACCATATATTTT	CASSAKGGATGNTIYF
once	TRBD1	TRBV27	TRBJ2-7	TGTGCCACCGGAGACAGGGTCGGGGAGCAGTACTTC	CATGDRVGEQYF
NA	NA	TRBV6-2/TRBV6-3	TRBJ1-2	TGTGCCAGCAGTAGGGCAGGACGCTATGGCTACACCTTC	CASSRAGRYGYTF
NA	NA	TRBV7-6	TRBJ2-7	TGTGCCAGCAGCTTAGCGGAGGGCCAGGTAGATCCGCACTTC	CASSLAEGQVDPHF
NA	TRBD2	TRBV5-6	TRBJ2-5	TGTGCCAGCAGCATCCGAAGCGGGAGGGCGTTAGGGACCCAGTACTTC	CASSIRSGRALGTQYF
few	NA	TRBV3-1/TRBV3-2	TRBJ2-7	TGTGCCAGCAGCCCACCGGGACTCCTAAACTTCGAGCAGTACTTC	CASSPPGLLNFEQYF
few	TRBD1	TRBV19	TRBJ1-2	TGTGCCAGTAGTAGCGACAGGGGAAACTATGGCTACACCTTC	CASSSDRGNYGYTF
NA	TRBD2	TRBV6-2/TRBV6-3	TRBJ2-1	TGTGCCAGCAGTTCGAGCGGGGAGTCCGGTGAGCAGTTCTTC	CASSSSGESGEQFF
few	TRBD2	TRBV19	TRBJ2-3	TGTGCCAGTAGTATGAGGCTAGCGGTTAGCACAGATACGCAGTATTTT	CASSMRLAVSTDTQYF
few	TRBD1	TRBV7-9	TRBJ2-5	TGTGCCAGCAGCCCTCTGACAGGGGAAGAGACCCAGTACTTC	CASSPLTGEETQYF
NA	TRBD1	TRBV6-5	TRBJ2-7	TGTGCCAGTCAAAGGGACAGGGGGCAGCAGTACTTC	CASQRDRGQQYF
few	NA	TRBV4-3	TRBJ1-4	TGCGCCAGCAGCCAAGATCTGCTCAGGGCGAATGAAAAACTGTTTTTT	CASSQDLLRANEKLFF
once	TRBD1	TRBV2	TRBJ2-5	TGTGCCAGCAACGCCCCGGACAGGGGGGTAGAGTCCCAGTACTTC	CASNAPDRGVESQYF
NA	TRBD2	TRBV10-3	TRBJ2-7	TGTGCCATCAGTGAGTCTGGTAGCGGGAGTCCCCCCGAGCAGTACTTC	CAISESGSGSPPEQYF
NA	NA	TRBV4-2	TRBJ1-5	TGTGCCAGCAGCCAAGCGGGGGGGAATTCGCCCCAGCATTTT	CASSQAGGNSPQHF
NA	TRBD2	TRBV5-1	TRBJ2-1	TGCGCCAGCAGCTCATACACCGGACTAGCGGGGGGGATGAATTATTACAATGAGCAGTTCTTC	CASSSYTGLAGGMNYYNEQFF
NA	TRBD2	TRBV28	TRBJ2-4	TGTGCCAGCAGTCCCGCGGGAGGGCCGCAAAACATTCAGTACTTC	CASSPAGGPQNIQYF
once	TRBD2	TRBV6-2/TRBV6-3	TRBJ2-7	TGTGCCAGCACCCCCGTGATAGCGGGATTCTACGAGCAGTACTTC	CASTPVIAGFYEQYF
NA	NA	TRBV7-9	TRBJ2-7	TGTGCCAGCAGCTTAGGTTTGGGGCAGGGGTCCTACGAGCAGTACTTC	CASSLGLGQGSYEQYF
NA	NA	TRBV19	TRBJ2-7	TGTGCCAGTAGTATAGAAGCACGGAGTTACGAGCAGTACTTC	CASSIEARSYEQYF
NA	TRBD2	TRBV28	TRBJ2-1	TGTGCCAGCAGTTCCGGGACTAGCGGGAGTTTTTTGTTCTTC	CASSSGTSGSFLFF
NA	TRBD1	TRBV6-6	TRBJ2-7	TGTGCCAGCAGCTCGGAACGGGACAGTTTAAGCTACGAGCAGTACTTC	CASSSERDSLSYEQYF
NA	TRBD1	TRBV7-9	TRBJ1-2	TGTGCCAGCAGTTGGTGGGACAGCCCCTATGGCTACACCTTC	CASSWWDSPYGYTF
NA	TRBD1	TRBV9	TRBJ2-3	TGTGCCAGCAGGCCGGGACAGGGACGCCCAGATACGCAGTATTTT	CASRPGQGRPDTQYF
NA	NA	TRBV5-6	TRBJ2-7	TGTGCCAGCAGCCCCAGACAGGGACTAACCTACGAGCAGTACTTC	CASSPRQGLTYEQYF
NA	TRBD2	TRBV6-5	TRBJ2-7	TGTGCCAGCAGTTACGGCGGGAGCGGGAGCGAGCAGTACTTC	CASSYGGSGSEQYF
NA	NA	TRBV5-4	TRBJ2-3	TGTGCCAGCAGCCGCGGGGGCGCTGGGACAGATACGCAGTATTTT	CASSRGGAGTDTQYF
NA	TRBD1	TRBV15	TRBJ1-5	TGTGCCACCAGCGCGACAGGGAAGGGCAATCAGCCCCAGCATTTT	CATSATGKGNQPQHF
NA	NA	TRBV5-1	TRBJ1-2	TGCGCCAGCAGCTTGACAGAAGGGCTTGGCTACACCTTC	CASSLTEGLGYTF
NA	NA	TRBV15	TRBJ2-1	TGTGCCACCAGCAGAACCGGGAGAGGCAGGGGGAATGAGCAGTTCTTC	CATSRTGRGRGNEQFF
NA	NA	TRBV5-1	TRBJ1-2	TGCGCCAGCAGCTTGGCAGGCTCGGGGGCGAACTATGGCTACACCTTC	CASSLAGSGANYGYTF
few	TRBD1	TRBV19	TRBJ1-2	TGTGCCAGTAGTATCGGGACAGGGAATTATGGCTACACCTTC	CASSIGTGNYGYTF
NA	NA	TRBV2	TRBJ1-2	TGTGCCAGCAGTGGAGGGGGGGCCAGGGGCTACACCTTC	CASSGGGARGYTF